This T cell receptor (beta chain) was profiled in a study of CD8+ T cells in alopecia areata (dated by TCRdb to the late 2010s). Regarding the research as a whole: Treated patients were enrolled in an open-label pilot trial of oral tofacitinib at 5 to 10 mg twice daily for moderate-to-severe alopecia areata. Tofacitinib was given for 6 to 18 months, followed by 6 months of follow-up off drug to assess delayed response and recurrence. For the treated patients, the SALT score, which quantifies what percentage of scalp surface area is affected, served as the measure of disease severity. To study T cell clonal expansion in alopecia areata, the researchers applied high-throughput TCRbeta sequencing to both the C3H/HeJ mouse model and human patients. In humans, TCRbeta sequencing was performed on scalp tissue and on sorted CD4+ and CD8+ peripheral blood T cells from healthy controls and from patients with patchy or totalis/universalis alopecia areata. Biopsies were taken from tofacitinib-treated patients at baseline and at 4 and 24 weeks of treatment, and a later scalp biopsy was taken in several of the tofacitinib-treated patients. Clonality in the scalp was compared among normal scalp (n=4), patchy alopecia areata scalp (n=8), and alopecia totalis/universalis scalp (n=8). RNA came from the PAXgene miRNA kit for fixed scalp, the miRNeasy kit for PBMCs, and the RNeasy kit for mouse skin. TCRbeta CDR3 regions were amplified by immunoSEQ multiplex PCR with 35 Vbeta forward and 13 Jbeta reverse primers.

The method was the immunoSEQ multiplex PCR assay. RNA was extracted from all samples and reverse transcribed into cDNA, which served as template for TCR sequencing. SuperScript III was used to make first-strand cDNA, primed with a 2:1 mix of oligo-dT and random hexamers. A synthetic immune receptor repertoire was used to measure amplification bias, and any remaining bias was corrected computationally. Processing in the source paper ran as follows. Raw reads were preprocessed for error removal, and CDR3 was defined according to IMGT conventions as running from the conserved cysteine to phenylalanine. Clonality was computed by normalizing Shannon entropy by log2 of the number of productive unique TCRs and subtracting the result from 1. Scalp TCRbeta sequences were cross-referenced with sorted blood CD4 and CD8 repertoires so that the CD4 or CD8 identity of scalp clones could be inferred. TCRdb obtained this table from immuneACCESS and retained in-frame rearrangements with V and J assigned. These tables miss some clones; where compared with another copy, unresolved V genes account for less than half of the shortfall, and the remainder is unexplained. The V and J calls and clone size are taken from that table; D and trimming were inferred from the DNA. Here the sample has some 190,000 clones; 50% to 60% occur a single time. Around 0.69% of the sample lies in the top ten.

Taken with the paper, the label for time point translates to: four to five weeks on oral tofacitinib. The treatment or condition tag for this specimen amounts to: oral pan-JAK inhibitor, 5-10 mg twice daily. From alopecia areata patients, peripheral blood was collected along with lesional scalp punch biopsies. PBMCs were isolated by density centrifugation and stained for CD3, CD4 and CD8, and CD4+ and CD8+ T cells were sorted on a FACSAria. With regard to this clone: There is no known antigen for this receptor. No quality values exist for individual bases; no much larger clone is one base distant.

The investigation overall reported the following: Scalp TCR repertoire analysis is complicated because resident alphabeta T cells in normal human skin are also sequenced, whereas mouse skin is dominated by gammadelta T cells. During tofacitinib treatment, many expanded lesional clones stuck around in both scalp and blood, and this persistence may partly explain why relapse happens after treatment is stopped. Compared with mice, TCR sequences shared between patients were less clear, possibly partly because of HLA diversity across the patient population. Because the treated cohort was small and included a single nonresponder, larger studies are needed to assess links between baseline CD8+ expansion and response. Tofacitinib significantly decreased scalp clonality and the number of expanded CD8+ clones among the top 100 scalp clones. Higher clonality and more expanded CD8+ clones were observed in lesional scalp than in normal scalp, particularly in alopecia totalis/universalis, a finding suggestive of antigenic drive.

The specimen comprised CD4+ T cells sorted from blood, sampled at week 4, from a patient treated with tofacitinib. The sequence derives from a human donor with alopecia areata.

The CDR3 is CASSRTVNTEAFF. The nucleotide sequence is TGTGCCAGCAGCAGGACTGTGAACACTGAAGCTTTCTTT. The chain is encoded by TRBV7-9 joined to TRBJ1-1; the D gene identity is not certain. CDR1 and CDR2 were assigned from the germline V gene (reference sequence) as SEHNR and FQNEAQ. Measured from the cysteine to the phenylalanine, the CDR3 is 13 residues long. Kept here is only the CDR3 DNA, which spans 39 bases and is read in frame from base 1. Between the V and J ends, shortened by 5 bases and 0 bases respectively, the junction contains 7 bases. Beyond the CDR3, the reference TRBV7-9 and TRBJ1-1 genes provide the residues; the full variable domain reads: DTGVSQNPRHKITKRGQNVTFRCDPISEHNRLYWYRQTLGQGPEFLTYFQNEAQLEKSRLLSDRFSAERPKGSFSTLEIQRTEQGDSAMYLCASSRTVNTEAFFGQGTRLTVV.